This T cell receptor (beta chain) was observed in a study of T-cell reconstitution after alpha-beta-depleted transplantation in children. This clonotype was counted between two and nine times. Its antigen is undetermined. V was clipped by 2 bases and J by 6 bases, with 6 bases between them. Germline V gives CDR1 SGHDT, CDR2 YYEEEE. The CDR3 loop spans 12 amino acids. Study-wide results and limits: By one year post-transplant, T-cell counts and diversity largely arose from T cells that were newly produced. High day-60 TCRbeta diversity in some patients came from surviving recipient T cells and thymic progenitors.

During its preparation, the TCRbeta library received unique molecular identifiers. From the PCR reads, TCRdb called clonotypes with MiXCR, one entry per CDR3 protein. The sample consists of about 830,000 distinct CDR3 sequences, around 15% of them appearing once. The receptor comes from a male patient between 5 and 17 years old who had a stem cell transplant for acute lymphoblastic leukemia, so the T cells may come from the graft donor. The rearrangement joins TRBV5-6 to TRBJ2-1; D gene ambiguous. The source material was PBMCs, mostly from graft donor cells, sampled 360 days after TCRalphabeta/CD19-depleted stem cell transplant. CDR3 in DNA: TGTGCCAGCAGCTTACCAACCAATGAGCAGTTCTTC. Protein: CASSLPTNEQFF.